The rows below give T cell receptor beta chains drawn from one sample of a study of regulatory T cells. TCRdb's copy holds only in-frame clones and misses some; the assay was immunoSEQ multiplex PCR. The data hold some 30,000 clones, with roughly 92% observed a single time. Sequenced input: conventional CD4+ T cells sorted from blood. Receptors originate from a child aged 2-15 years with CD3G deficiency. CDR3s include the opening cysteine and the closing phenylalanine or tryptophan. The order of the fields is D gene, V gene, clone size, J gene, CDR3 DNA, CDR3 protein. D genes are given only for firm matches. The size of a clone is reported for some rows only, either as once, few or many, or as a class for expanded clones.

d_call: -
v_call: TRBV27
clone_size: -
j_call: TRBJ2-7
cdr3_nt: TGTGCCGGAAGGGGCGGATTTTACGAGCAGTACTTC
cdr3_aa: CAGRGGFYEQYF

d_call: TRBD2
v_call: TRBV7-8
clone_size: -
j_call: TRBJ2-3
cdr3_nt: TGTGCCAGCAGCTTAGGAGCGGGAGGGACTCTCACCACAGATACGCAGTATTTT
cdr3_aa: CASSLGAGGTLTTDTQYF

d_call: TRBD2
v_call: TRBV11-2
clone_size: -
j_call: TRBJ2-1
cdr3_nt: TGTGCCAGCAGCCTTCAACTAGCGGGCTACAATGAGCAGTTCTTC
cdr3_aa: CASSLQLAGYNEQFF

d_call: -
v_call: TRBV18
clone_size: -
j_call: TRBJ1-1
cdr3_nt: TGTGCCAGCTCAGCTTACAGGGATGGCACTGAAGCTTTCTTT
cdr3_aa: CASSAYRDGTEAFF

d_call: -
v_call: TRBV28
clone_size: -
j_call: TRBJ2-2
cdr3_nt: TGTGCCAGCAGTTTGGCCGGAGGCACCGGGGAGCTGTTTTTT
cdr3_aa: CASSLAGGTGELFF

d_call: -
v_call: TRBV6-1
clone_size: -
j_call: TRBJ2-5
cdr3_nt: TGTGCCAGCCAAACCGGGCCTAAAGAGACCCAGTACTTC
cdr3_aa: CASQTGPKETQYF

d_call: -
v_call: TRBV28
clone_size: -
j_call: TRBJ2-4
cdr3_nt: TGTGCCAGCGGAAAACAGGGCTCAAACATTCAGTACTTC
cdr3_aa: CASGKQGSNIQYF

d_call: -
v_call: TRBV6-1
clone_size: -
j_call: TRBJ1-1
cdr3_nt: TGTGCCAGCAGTGAGCGGGGAACTGAAGCTTTCTTT
cdr3_aa: CASSERGTEAFF

d_call: -
v_call: TRBV19
clone_size: -
j_call: TRBJ2-2
cdr3_nt: TGTGCCAGTCAGTGGAGGTTAGACACCGGGGAGCTGTTTTTT
cdr3_aa: CASQWRLDTGELFF

d_call: -
v_call: TRBV5-1
clone_size: -
j_call: TRBJ1-5
cdr3_nt: TGCGCCAGCAGCATGGGGCCAGGGGAACAGCCCCAGCATTTT
cdr3_aa: CASSMGPGEQPQHF

d_call: TRBD1
v_call: TRBV4-1
clone_size: -
j_call: TRBJ2-7
cdr3_nt: TGCGCCAGCAGCGCTACCGGGACAGCCTCGCGGGAGCAGTACTTC
cdr3_aa: CASSATGTASREQYF

d_call: -
v_call: TRBV28
clone_size: -
j_call: TRBJ1-4
cdr3_nt: TGTGCCAGCAGCATAGCCCCTTGGGGAAATGAAAAACTGTTTTTT
cdr3_aa: CASSIAPWGNEKLFF

d_call: TRBD1
v_call: TRBV6-1
clone_size: few
j_call: TRBJ1-2
cdr3_nt: TGTGCCAGCAGTCGGGACAGTTATGGCTACACCTTC
cdr3_aa: CASSRDSYGYTF

d_call: -
v_call: TRBV6-1
clone_size: few
j_call: TRBJ1-5
cdr3_nt: TGTGCCAGCATCTTTAAGCCTGATAGCAATCAGCCCCAGCATTTT
cdr3_aa: CASIFKPDSNQPQHF

d_call: -
v_call: TRBV28
clone_size: once
j_call: TRBJ2-7
cdr3_nt: TGTGCCAGCACCACCAACAACAGGGTACACGAGCAGTACTTC
cdr3_aa: CASTTNNRVHEQYF

d_call: -
v_call: TRBV6-6
clone_size: -
j_call: TRBJ2-1
cdr3_nt: TGTGCCTCCCTCGGGGTTAATGAGCAGTTCTTC
cdr3_aa: CASLGVNEQFF

d_call: -
v_call: TRBV6-1
clone_size: -
j_call: TRBJ1-2
cdr3_nt: TGTGCCAGCAGTGAAGCGAGGCATGGGGCCTATGGCTACACCTTC
cdr3_aa: CASSEARHGAYGYTF

d_call: TRBD1
v_call: TRBV6-1
clone_size: -
j_call: TRBJ2-5
cdr3_nt: TGTGCCAGCAGTGAAGGCGTGGGGACAGGTGAAGAGCAGTACTTC
cdr3_aa: CASSEGVGTGEEQYF

d_call: -
v_call: TRBV11-2
clone_size: -
j_call: TRBJ2-7
cdr3_nt: TGTGCCAGCAGCTTAGTAGGGTCCACCTACGAGCAGTACTTC
cdr3_aa: CASSLVGSTYEQYF

d_call: -
v_call: TRBV28
clone_size: -
j_call: TRBJ2-7
cdr3_nt: TGTGCCAGCAGTTTATTGAGGGGTGAGCAGTACTTC
cdr3_aa: CASSLLRGEQYF

d_call: -
v_call: TRBV10-3
clone_size: once
j_call: TRBJ2-7
cdr3_nt: TGTGCCATCAGGAGAGGTCCCGCCAACGAGCAGTACTTC
cdr3_aa: CAIRRGPANEQYF

d_call: -
v_call: TRBV6-1
clone_size: -
j_call: TRBJ1-4
cdr3_nt: TGTGCCAGCAGTGCAGGACCTAATGAAAAACTGTTTTTT
cdr3_aa: CASSAGPNEKLFF

d_call: -
v_call: TRBV6-1
clone_size: -
j_call: TRBJ1-5
cdr3_nt: TGTGCCAGCAGTCGGTCGGGACCCAACTTGGGGGCCCAGCATTTT
cdr3_aa: CASSRSGPNLGAQHF

d_call: -
v_call: TRBV6-6
clone_size: -
j_call: TRBJ1-1
cdr3_nt: TGTGCCAGCAGCCCAGACAGAACCACTGAAGCTTTCTTT
cdr3_aa: CASSPDRTTEAFF

d_call: TRBD2
v_call: TRBV5-1
clone_size: -
j_call: TRBJ2-7
cdr3_nt: TGCGCCAGCAGCGACGGGACTAGCGCCTCCTACGAGCAGTACTTC
cdr3_aa: CASSDGTSASYEQYF

d_call: TRBD2
v_call: TRBV18
clone_size: -
j_call: TRBJ2-1
cdr3_nt: TGTGCCAGCTCACCCCGCGGGAGCTCCTACAATGAGCAGTTCTTC
cdr3_aa: CASSPRGSSYNEQFF

d_call: -
v_call: TRBV11-2
clone_size: -
j_call: TRBJ2-2
cdr3_nt: TGTGCCAGCAGCTTACGATTGACCCGTGGGGGCGGGGAGCTGTTTTTT
cdr3_aa: CASSLRLTRGGGELFF

d_call: -
v_call: TRBV7-9
clone_size: -
j_call: TRBJ2-3
cdr3_nt: TGTGCCAGCAGCTCAGATCGAAGTACGCAGTATTTT
cdr3_aa: CASSSDRSTQYF

d_call: -
v_call: TRBV5-1
clone_size: -
j_call: TRBJ2-3
cdr3_nt: TGCGCCAGCAGCTTGGAGGGCAGCACAGATACGCAGTATTTT
cdr3_aa: CASSLEGSTDTQYF

d_call: -
v_call: TRBV28
clone_size: -
j_call: TRBJ1-1
cdr3_nt: TGTGCCAGCAGTAGGAGGTTCGGGGACACTGAAGCTTTCTTT
cdr3_aa: CASSRRFGDTEAFF

d_call: -
v_call: TRBV28
clone_size: few
j_call: TRBJ2-7
cdr3_nt: TGTGCCAGCAGTCCCAGCCGAAACTACGAGCAGTACTTC
cdr3_aa: CASSPSRNYEQYF

d_call: TRBD1
v_call: TRBV28
clone_size: -
j_call: TRBJ2-7
cdr3_nt: TGTGCCAGCAGTTCAGGGGGACAGGGGTCCTACGAGCAGTACTTC
cdr3_aa: CASSSGGQGSYEQYF

d_call: -
v_call: TRBV5-1
clone_size: -
j_call: TRBJ2-7
cdr3_nt: TGCGCCAGCAGCTTGGGGGACAAGGCACCCTACGAGCAGTACTTC
cdr3_aa: CASSLGDKAPYEQYF

d_call: -
v_call: TRBV28
clone_size: -
j_call: TRBJ2-7
cdr3_nt: TGTGCCAGCAGTTTACGACAACACTACGAGCAGTACTTC
cdr3_aa: CASSLRQHYEQYF

d_call: -
v_call: TRBV11-2
clone_size: -
j_call: TRBJ2-1
cdr3_nt: TGTGCCAGCAGCTTAGCTCCCCGCGGGGCGAGCTCCTACAATGAGCAGTTCTTC
cdr3_aa: CASSLAPRGASSYNEQFF

d_call: -
v_call: TRBV28
clone_size: -
j_call: TRBJ1-1
cdr3_nt: TGTGCCAGCAGTTTGGGTGGCTCGGGGAACACTGAAGCTTTCTTT
cdr3_aa: CASSLGGSGNTEAFF

d_call: TRBD1
v_call: TRBV28
clone_size: -
j_call: TRBJ1-1
cdr3_nt: TGTGCCAGCAGGACAGGGTGGCACACTGAAGCTTTCTTT
cdr3_aa: CASRTGWHTEAFF

d_call: -
v_call: TRBV5-1
clone_size: -
j_call: TRBJ2-3
cdr3_nt: TGCGCCAGCAGCGCAACCGCGGCAGGGTATCCAGATACGCAGTATTTT
cdr3_aa: CASSATAAGYPDTQYF

d_call: -
v_call: TRBV27
clone_size: once
j_call: TRBJ2-7
cdr3_nt: TGTGCCAGCAGTGGGTCGAAACAGCCCTACGAGCAGTACTTC
cdr3_aa: CASSGSKQPYEQYF

d_call: -
v_call: TRBV5-1
clone_size: -
j_call: TRBJ1-1
cdr3_nt: TGCGCCAGCAGCTTGGCAGGGAACACTGAAGCTTTCTTT
cdr3_aa: CASSLAGNTEAFF

d_call: TRBD2
v_call: TRBV5-1
clone_size: -
j_call: TRBJ2-7
cdr3_nt: TGCGCCAGCAAAACTGGGACTAGCGACTACGAGCAGTACTTC
cdr3_aa: CASKTGTSDYEQYF

d_call: -
v_call: TRBV5-1
clone_size: -
j_call: TRBJ1-1
cdr3_nt: TGCGCCAGCAGCTTCAGGGAAGGTACTGAAGCTTTCTTT
cdr3_aa: CASSFREGTEAFF

d_call: -
v_call: TRBV7-8
clone_size: -
j_call: TRBJ2-3
cdr3_nt: TGTGCCAGCAGCTTAGCCCGGGGAGATCGTGCTTCAGATACGCAGTATTTT
cdr3_aa: CASSLARGDRASDTQYF

d_call: TRBD2
v_call: TRBV19
clone_size: -
j_call: TRBJ2-1
cdr3_nt: TGTGCCAGTAGTAGGGGACTAGCGGGGTCCGGGGATGAGCAGTTCTTC
cdr3_aa: CASSRGLAGSGDEQFF

d_call: TRBD1
v_call: TRBV28
clone_size: -
j_call: TRBJ2-2
cdr3_nt: TGTGCCAGCAAAACACAGGGGAGCACCGGGGAGCTGTTTTTT
cdr3_aa: CASKTQGSTGELFF

d_call: TRBD2
v_call: TRBV6-1
clone_size: few
j_call: TRBJ2-7
cdr3_nt: TGTGCCAGCAGTGACCAGACTAGCGGGAACTACGAGCAGTACTTC
cdr3_aa: CASSDQTSGNYEQYF

d_call: -
v_call: TRBV29-1
clone_size: -
j_call: TRBJ2-2
cdr3_nt: TGCAGCAATTGGGACAAAGTCACCGGGGAGCTGTTTTTT
cdr3_aa: CSNWDKVTGELFF

d_call: TRBD1
v_call: TRBV10-3
clone_size: -
j_call: TRBJ2-7
cdr3_nt: TGTGCCATCAGTCGGGACAGGGTCGACGAGCAGTACTTC
cdr3_aa: CAISRDRVDEQYF

d_call: -
v_call: TRBV7-8
clone_size: once
j_call: TRBJ2-3
cdr3_nt: TGTGCCAGCAGCTTTGGGGGCACAGATACGCAGTATTTT
cdr3_aa: CASSFGGTDTQYF

d_call: -
v_call: TRBV11-2
clone_size: -
j_call: TRBJ2-5
cdr3_nt: TGTGCCAGCAGCTTCTGGTCCGGCGGGCCCCAGTACTTC
cdr3_aa: CASSFWSGGPQYF

d_call: -
v_call: TRBV6-1
clone_size: -
j_call: TRBJ2-1
cdr3_nt: TGTGCCAGCAGGATATTAAGCTCCTACAATGAGCAGTTCTTC
cdr3_aa: CASRILSSYNEQFF

d_call: -
v_call: TRBV5-1
clone_size: -
j_call: TRBJ2-7
cdr3_nt: TGCGCCAGCAGCTTGGCCGCGGGACATAACTACGAGCAGTACTTC
cdr3_aa: CASSLAAGHNYEQYF

d_call: -
v_call: TRBV28
clone_size: -
j_call: TRBJ1-2
cdr3_nt: TGTGCCAGCAGTTTGTGGGGGGCGCCTGGAGGCTACACCTTC
cdr3_aa: CASSLWGAPGGYTF

d_call: -
v_call: TRBV6-1
clone_size: -
j_call: TRBJ2-6
cdr3_nt: TGTGCCAGCAGTCCAACAGGGTCGGGGGCCAACGTCCTGACTTTC
cdr3_aa: CASSPTGSGANVLTF